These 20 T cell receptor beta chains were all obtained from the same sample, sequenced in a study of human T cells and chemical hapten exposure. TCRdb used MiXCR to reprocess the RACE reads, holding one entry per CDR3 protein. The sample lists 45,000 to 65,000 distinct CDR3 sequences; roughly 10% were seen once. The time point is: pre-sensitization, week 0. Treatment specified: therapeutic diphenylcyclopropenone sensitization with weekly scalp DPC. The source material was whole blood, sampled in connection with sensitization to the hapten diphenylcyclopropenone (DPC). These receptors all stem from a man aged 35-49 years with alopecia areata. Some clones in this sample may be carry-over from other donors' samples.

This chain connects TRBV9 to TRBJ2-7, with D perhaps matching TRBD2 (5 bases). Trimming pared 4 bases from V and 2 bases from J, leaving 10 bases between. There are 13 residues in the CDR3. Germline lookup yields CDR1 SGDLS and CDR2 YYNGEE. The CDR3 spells CASSPEVTYEQYF. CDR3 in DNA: TGTGCCAGCAGCCCGGAGGTCACCTACGAGCAGTACTTC.

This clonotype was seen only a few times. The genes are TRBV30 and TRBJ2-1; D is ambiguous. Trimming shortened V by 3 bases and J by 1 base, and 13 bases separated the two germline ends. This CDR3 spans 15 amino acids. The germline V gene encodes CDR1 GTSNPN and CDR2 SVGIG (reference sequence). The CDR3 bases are TGTGCCTGGAGCTCCGACTCCCGGTCCTACAATGAGCAGTTCTTC. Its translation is CAWSSDSRSYNEQFF.

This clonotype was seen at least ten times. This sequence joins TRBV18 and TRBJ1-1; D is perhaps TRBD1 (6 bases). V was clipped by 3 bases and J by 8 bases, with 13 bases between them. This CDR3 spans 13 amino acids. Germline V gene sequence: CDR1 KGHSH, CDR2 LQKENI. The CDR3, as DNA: TGTGCCAGCTCACCTAACAGGGACCTAGAAGCTTTCTTT. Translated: CASSPNRDLEAFF.

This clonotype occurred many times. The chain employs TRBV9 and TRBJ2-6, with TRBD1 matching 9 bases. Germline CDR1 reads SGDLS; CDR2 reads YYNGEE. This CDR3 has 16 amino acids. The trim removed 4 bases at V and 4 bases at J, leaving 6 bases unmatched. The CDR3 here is CASSLGQGPGANVLTF. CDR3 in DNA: TGTGCCAGCAGCTTGGGACAGGGCCCCGGGGCCAACGTCCTGACTTTC. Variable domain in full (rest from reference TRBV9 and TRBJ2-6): DSGVTQTPKHLITATGQRVTLRCSPRSGDLSVYWYQQSLDQGLQFLIQYYNGEERAKGNILERFSAQQFPDLHSELNLSSLELGDSALYFCASSLGQGPGANVLTFGAGSRLTVL.

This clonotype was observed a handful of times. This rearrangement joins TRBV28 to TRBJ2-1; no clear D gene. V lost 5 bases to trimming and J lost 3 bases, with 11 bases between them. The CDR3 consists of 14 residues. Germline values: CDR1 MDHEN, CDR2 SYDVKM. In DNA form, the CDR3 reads TGTGCCAGCAGTACCGGGCTTAACTACAATGAGCAGTTCTTC. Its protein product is CASSTGLNYNEQFF.

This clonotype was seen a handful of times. The CDR3 coding sequence is TGCAGTGCTAGAGATCGTAGCGGGAGAGGTGACACCGGGGAGCTGTTTTTT. Its protein product is CSARDRSGRGDTGELFF. The chain couples TRBV20-1 to TRBJ2-2, with 9 bases matching TRBD2. CDR1 DFQATT and CDR2 SNEGSKA come from the germline V gene (reference sequence). This CDR3 has 17 amino acids. V shed 0 bases and J 3 bases; nucleotides not matched to a gene: 8.

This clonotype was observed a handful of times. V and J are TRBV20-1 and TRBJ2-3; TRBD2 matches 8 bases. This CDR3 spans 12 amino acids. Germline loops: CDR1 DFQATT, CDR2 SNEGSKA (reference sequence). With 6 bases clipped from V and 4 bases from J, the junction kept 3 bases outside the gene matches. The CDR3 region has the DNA TGCAGTGCAAAGACTAGCGCAGATACGCAGTATTTT. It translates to CSAKTSADTQYF.

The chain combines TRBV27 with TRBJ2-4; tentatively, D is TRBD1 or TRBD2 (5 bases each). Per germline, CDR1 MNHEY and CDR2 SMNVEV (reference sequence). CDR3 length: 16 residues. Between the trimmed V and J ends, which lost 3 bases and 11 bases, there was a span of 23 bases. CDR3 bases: TGTGCCAGCAGTTTTTCTGGGGGACGGCCCGTACTCTTTCAGTACTTC. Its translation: CASSFSGGRPVLFQYF.

CDR3 residues: CSVNGRGLAGEETQYF. The CDR3 DNA sequence: TGCAGCGTTAATGGTCGCGGACTAGCGGGAGAAGAGACCCAGTACTTC. The chain is built from TRBV29-1 and TRBJ2-5; 13 bases match TRBD2. In germline, CDR1 is SQVTM, CDR2 ANQGSEA. The CDR3 length is 16 residues. The trim removed 5 bases at V and 3 bases at J, leaving 9 bases unmatched. Supplemented by reference TRBV29-1 and TRBJ2-5, the full variable domain reads SAVISQKPSRDICQRGTSLTIQCQVDSQVTMMFWYRQQPGQSLTLIATANQGSEATYESGFVIDKFPISRPNLTFSTLTVSNMSPEDSSIYLCSVNGRGLAGEETQYFGPGTRLLVL.

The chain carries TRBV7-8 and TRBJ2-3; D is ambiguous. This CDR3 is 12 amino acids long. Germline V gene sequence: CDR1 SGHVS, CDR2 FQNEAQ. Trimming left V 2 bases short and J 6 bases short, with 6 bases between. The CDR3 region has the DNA TGTGCCAGCAGCTTACCCCCGGATACGCAGTATTTT. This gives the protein CASSLPPDTQYF.

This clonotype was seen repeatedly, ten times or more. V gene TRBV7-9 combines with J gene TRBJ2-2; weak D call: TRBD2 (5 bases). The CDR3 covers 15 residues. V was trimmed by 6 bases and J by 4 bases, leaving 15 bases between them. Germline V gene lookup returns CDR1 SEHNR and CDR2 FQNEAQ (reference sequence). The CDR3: CASSSTSLATGELFF. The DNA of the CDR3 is TGTGCCAGCAGTTCTACTAGTCTCGCCACCGGGGAGCTGTTTTTT.

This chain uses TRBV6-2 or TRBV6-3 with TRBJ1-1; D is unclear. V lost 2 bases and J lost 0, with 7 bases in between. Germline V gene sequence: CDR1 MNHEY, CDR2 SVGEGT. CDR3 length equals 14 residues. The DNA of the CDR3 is TGTGCCAGCAGTTACAGGCTGCTGAACACTGAAGCTTTCTTT. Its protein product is CASSYRLLNTEAFF.

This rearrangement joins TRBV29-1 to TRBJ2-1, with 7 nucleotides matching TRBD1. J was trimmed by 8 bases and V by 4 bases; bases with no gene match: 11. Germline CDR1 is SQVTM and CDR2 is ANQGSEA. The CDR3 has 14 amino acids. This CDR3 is CSVVKGAVFDEQFF. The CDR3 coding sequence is TGCAGCGTTGTTAAGGGGGCTGTTTTCGATGAGCAGTTCTTC.

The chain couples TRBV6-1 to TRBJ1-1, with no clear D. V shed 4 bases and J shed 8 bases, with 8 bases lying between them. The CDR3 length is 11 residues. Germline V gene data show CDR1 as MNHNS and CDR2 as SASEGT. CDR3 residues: CASSAQAEAFF. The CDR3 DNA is TGTGCCAGCAGTGCCCAGGCCGAAGCTTTCTTT.

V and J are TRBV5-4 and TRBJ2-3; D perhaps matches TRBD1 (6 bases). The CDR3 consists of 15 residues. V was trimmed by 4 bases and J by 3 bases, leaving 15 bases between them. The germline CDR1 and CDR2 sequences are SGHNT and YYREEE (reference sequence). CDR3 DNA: TGTGCCAGCAGCCATAACAGGGACGGAACAGATACGCAGTATTTT. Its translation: CASSHNRDGTDTQYF.

The CDR3 loop reads CSARGQYNEQFF. In DNA form, the CDR3 reads TGCAGTGCTAGAGGGCAGTACAATGAGCAGTTCTTC. The chain couples TRBV20-1 to TRBJ2-1; unclear D gene. Germline values: CDR1 DFQATT, CDR2 SNEGSKA (reference sequence). V lost 1 base to trimming and J lost 4 bases, with 5 bases between them. The CDR3 is 12 amino acids.

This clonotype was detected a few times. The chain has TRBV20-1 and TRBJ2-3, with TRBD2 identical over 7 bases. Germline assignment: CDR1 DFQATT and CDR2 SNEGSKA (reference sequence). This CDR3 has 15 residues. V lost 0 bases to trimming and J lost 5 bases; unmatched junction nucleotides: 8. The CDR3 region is CSARDLAGEVDTQYF. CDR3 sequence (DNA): TGCAGTGCTAGAGATCTGGCGGGGGAGGTAGATACGCAGTATTTT.

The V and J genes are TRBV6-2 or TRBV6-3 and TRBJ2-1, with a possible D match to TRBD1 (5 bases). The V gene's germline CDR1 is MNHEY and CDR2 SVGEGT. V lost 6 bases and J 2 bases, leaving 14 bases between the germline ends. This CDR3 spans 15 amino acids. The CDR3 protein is CASRERGLAYNEQFF. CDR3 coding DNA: TGTGCCAGCAGAGAAAGGGGCTTGGCCTACAATGAGCAGTTCTTC.

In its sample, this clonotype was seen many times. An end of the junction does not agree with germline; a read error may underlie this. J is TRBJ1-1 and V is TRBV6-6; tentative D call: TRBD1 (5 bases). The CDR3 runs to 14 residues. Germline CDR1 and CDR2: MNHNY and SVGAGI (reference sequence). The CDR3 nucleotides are TGTGCCAGCAGTTACAGGCAGGGTAACACTGAAGTTTTCTTT. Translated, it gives CASSYRQGNTEVFF.

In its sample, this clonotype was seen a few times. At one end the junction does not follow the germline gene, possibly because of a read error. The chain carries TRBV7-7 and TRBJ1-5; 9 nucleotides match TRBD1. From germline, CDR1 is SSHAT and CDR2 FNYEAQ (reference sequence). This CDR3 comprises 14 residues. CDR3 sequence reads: CASSLDRGNQPQHF. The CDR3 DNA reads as TGTGCCAGCAGTTTAGACAGGGGGAATCAGCCCCAGCATTTT.